This T cell receptor beta chain was sequenced during a study of lymphopenia after photon versus proton radiotherapy. This CDR3 comprises 15 residues. The V end lost 3 bases, the J end lost 5 bases, and 16 bases lay between the germline ends. Germline CDR1 reads LNHNV; CDR2 reads YYDKDF (reference sequence). This clone was seen only once. The protocol was immunoSEQ multiplex PCR, while the TCRdb copy is restricted to in-frame clones and leaves out a portion. The repertoire holds 37,000 or so clones, with 70% to 90% as singletons. The TCR was taken from a man aged 45 to 65 with gastric cancer. This rearrangement joins TRBV15 to TRBJ1-1; maybe TRBD1 (6 bases). This sample comprised peripheral blood, obtained from a patient treated with photon-based radiotherapy. CDR3 DNA sequence: TGTGCCACCAGCAGTTTTGGGGGGGCCGGGACTGAAGCTTTCTTT. This codes for CATSSFGGAGTEAFF.